This T cell receptor beta chain was retrieved from a study of cytomegalovirus exposure and HLA in healthy donors. Researchers ran the PCR with 60 Vbeta and 13 Jbeta primers. The protocol was immunoSEQ multiplex PCR, while the TCRdb copy is restricted to in-frame clones and leaves out a portion. This sample has 120,000 to 150,000 clones; around 80% occur once, and the top ten carry around 1.2%. Between the trimmed V and J ends, which lost 3 bases and 5 bases, there was a span of 11 bases. Looked up from germline, CDR1 is SGDLS and CDR2 is YYNGEE. There are 14 residues in the CDR3. This receptor was identified in a male donor in good health and CMV-seropositive. Sequencing input: PBMCs. The rearrangement joins TRBV9 to TRBJ2-2; D may be TRBD1 (6 bases). CDR3 in DNA: TGTGCCAGCAGCGCATACGGACAGACCGGGGAGCTGTTTTTT. Its protein is CASSAYGQTGELFF.